The 4 T cell receptor beta chains below all came from one sample that was sequenced in a study of cytomegalovirus exposure and HLA in healthy donors. The study ran its PCR with 60 Vbeta and 13 Jbeta primers. Repertoires were generated with immunoSEQ multiplex PCR, while TCRdb's copy carries only in-frame clones and drops some. The table records 100,000 to 120,000 clones, around 73% of them present only once. Sequenced sample: PBMCs. The receptors here all came from a young woman in good health and CMV-seropositive.

V and J are TRBV5-6 and TRBJ1-2, with 7 bases fitting TRBD1. The V segment lost 4 bases and the J segment 12 bases; nucleotides outside the gene matches: 15. This CDR3 contains 14 residues. Germline V CDR1 and CDR2: SGHDT, YYEEEE. In nucleotides, the CDR3 is TGTGCCAGCAGCGGCGTCCCGGGACAGTCGGAGAACACCTTC. This sequence encodes CASSGVPGQSENTF.

The table lists this clone with a count of one. The genes are TRBV9 and TRBJ2-3, with a weak D call TRBD2 (6 bases). CDR1 SGDLS and CDR2 YYNGEE come from the germline V gene. Trimming stripped 0 bases from V and 3 bases from J, with 11 bases between. This CDR3 is 15 amino acids long. The CDR3 loop reads CASSVGPGGTDTQYF. In nucleotides, the CDR3 is TGTGCCAGCAGCGTAGGGCCCGGGGGTACAGATACGCAGTATTTT.

The J gene is TRBJ2-7, the V gene TRBV11-3, with TRBD2 as a possible D gene (6 bases). V was cut by 5 bases and J by 1 base, with 24 bases left in between. CDR3 length equals 18 residues. Germline values: CDR1 SGHNT, CDR2 YENEEA. The CDR3 spells CASSPHHSRGFRSYEQYF. CDR3 sequence (DNA): TGTGCCAGCAGCCCACACCACTCCCGGGGGTTTCGGTCCTACGAGCAGTACTTC.

This clone was detected a few times. The rearrangement joins TRBV9 to TRBJ2-6; D is unclear. This CDR3 region has 14 residues. Trimming shortened V by 6 bases and J by 4 bases, and 11 bases separated the two germline ends. Per the germline V gene, CDR1 is SGDLS and CDR2 is YYNGEE. CDR3 in amino acids: CASTENHGANVLTF. The CDR3 nucleotides read TGTGCCAGCACGGAGAATCACGGGGCCAACGTCCTGACTTTC.